These T cell receptor beta chains were read from a single sample in a study of blood T cell repertoires in COVID-19. Generated by immunoSEQ multiplex PCR, the TCRdb table keeps only in-frame clones and is missing some. The sample carries about 140,000 clones, 87% recorded once. Specimen: peripheral blood. Receptors were obtained from a human donor in a cohort sampled during active COVID-19. The CDR3 runs from the conserved cysteine through the conserved F or W. Fields, in order: clone size, J gene, V gene, D gene, CDR3 DNA, CDR3 protein. D genes are given only for firm matches. Only part of the rows carry a size: once, few, many, or a class if the clone is expanded.

. TRBJ1-2 TRBV6-5 . TGTGCCAGCAGTTATTCTACAGATAACTATGGCTACACCTTC CASSYSTDNYGYTF
. TRBJ2-3 TRBV5-1 TRBD2 TGCGCCAGCCGGGAGGCGGGGACAGATACGCAGTATTTT CASREAGTDTQYF
once TRBJ2-2 TRBV13 TRBD2 TGTGCCAGCAGCCGAGTAAGCGGGGGGGCAATCGGGGAGCTGTTTTTT CASSRVSGGAIGELFF
. TRBJ2-6 TRBV28 . TGTGCCAGCAGTCCTCCCAGCTCTGGGGCCAACGTCCTGACTTTC CASSPPSSGANVLTF
. TRBJ2-7 TRBV7-9 . TGTGCCAGCAGCCTCGCCGAGGGAGTGGGAGAGCAGTACTTC CASSLAEGVGEQYF
few TRBJ1-6 TRBV30 TRBD1 TGTGCCTGGAGCCTCGGGACAGGGGGTTCACCCCTCCACTTT CAWSLGTGGSPLHF
. TRBJ1-1 TRBV28 TRBD1 TGTGCCAGCAGTCCCCCACAGGGGAGAGGGACTGAAGCTTTCTTT CASSPPQGRGTEAFF
few TRBJ2-3 TRBV11-3 TRBD2 TGTGCCAGCAGCGGGCGGGGAGCGGGAGGCACAGATACGCAGTATTTT CASSGRGAGGTDTQYF
. TRBJ2-7 TRBV5-1 . TGCGCCAGCAGCTTTAACAGCTACGAGCAGTACTTC CASSFNSYEQYF
. TRBJ2-2 TRBV7-2 . TGTGCCAGCAGCTTAAACAGGGTTGACGGGGAGCTGTTTTTT CASSLNRVDGELFF
. TRBJ1-4 TRBV5-4 TRBD1 TGTGCCAGCAGCGCCCCCGGGACAGGGAGTGAAAAACTGTTTTTT CASSAPGTGSEKLFF
. TRBJ1-2 TRBV28 . TGTGCCAGTAGTTTGTCAGGGAGGCTCTATGGCTACACCTTC CASSLSGRLYGYTF
once TRBJ1-2 TRBV25-1 . TGTGCCAGCAGTGAATCTGCAGGGCTGGACTATGGCTACACCTTC CASSESAGLDYGYTF
. TRBJ2-7 TRBV28 TRBD2 TGTGCCAGTACTAGCGGGAGCCACGAGCAGTACTTC CASTSGSHEQYF
once TRBJ2-7 TRBV19 TRBD1 TGTGCCAGTAGGGCAGGGGGCGATCGGGTGCAGTACTTC CASRAGGDRVQYF
. TRBJ1-1 TRBV30 . TGTGCCTGGAGTGTACAGGGAGGGTTGAACACTGAAGCTTTCTTT CAWSVQGGLNTEAFF
. TRBJ1-1 TRBV5-4 TRBD1 TGTGCCAGCAGCGGAAAAGACAGGGCAGGAACTGAAGCTTTCTTT CASSGKDRAGTEAFF
. TRBJ1-3 TRBV30 TRBD1 TGTGCCTGCAAAGGACAGGGGCCTGGAAACACCATATATTTT CACKGQGPGNTIYF
. TRBJ2-1 TRBV10-3 . TGTGCCATCAGTGACCCCAGGGGTCTGGACAATGAGCAGTTCTTC CAISDPRGLDNEQFF
. TRBJ1-5 TRBV7-6 . TGTGCCAGCAGCAACACAAGCGGGCTATACAATCAGCCCCAGCATTTT CASSNTSGLYNQPQHF